The T cell receptor (beta chain) described here comes from a study of CD8 T cells in ankylosing spondylitis. This CDR3 has 18 amino acids. Trimming cost V 3 bases and J 4 bases; bases outside gene matches: 6. By quantitative 5'-RACE with molecular barcodes, the TCR beta libraries were made. TCRdb ran MiXCR on the 5' RACE reads and lists one entry per CDR3 protein. The top ten clones hold 6.8% of a sample with about 540,000 distinct CDR3 sequences, more than 9.5% of them seen once. This clonotype was seen a few times. Its antigen is not identified. Whole-study results and caveats: About 8 highly homologous variants made up a TCR beta motif, and this motif appeared characteristic of ankylosing spondylitis blood.

The TCR originated in a male donor with ankylosing spondylitis. The specimen sequenced was blood, either unsorted or a sorted T cell fraction (not recorded which). This chain joins TRBV12-3 or TRBV12-4 and TRBJ2-2, with TRBD2 matching over 15 bases. The CDR3 region is CASSFGLAGGPGTGELFF. As DNA, the CDR3 is TGTGCCAGCAGTTTTGGACTAGCGGGAGGGCCGGGCACCGGGGAGCTGTTTTTT.